The present T cell receptor (beta chain) was sequenced within a study of blood T cell repertoires in COVID-19. The repertoire was sequenced with immunoSEQ multiplex PCR; TCRdb's copy has only in-frame clones and lacks some. The profile shows approximately 100,000 clones, roughly 87% of them singletons. The CDR3 runs 16 residues. The germline V gene has CDR1 LGHDT and CDR2 YNNKEL (reference sequence). V lost 0 bases to trimming and J lost 6 bases, with 15 bases between them. Source material: peripheral blood. J is TRBJ2-1 and V is TRBV3-1 (or the pseudogene TRBV3-2), with D unresolved. This clonotype was obtained from a human donor in a cohort sampled during active COVID-19. The CDR3 DNA is TGTGCCAGCAGCCAAGATCTGGAGAGAGGAATCAATGAGCAGTTCTTC. Its protein is CASSQDLERGINEQFF.